The source of this T cell receptor (beta chain) is a study of T cell changes during pregnancy in multiple sclerosis. Some clones are missing from TCRdb's copy, which holds only in-frame ones; the method was immunoSEQ multiplex PCR. The sample holds 85,000 to 130,000 clones; about 90% are singletons and the top ten take 1.5% to 2%. The CDR3 loop spans 14 amino acids. Trimming took 2 bases from V and 10 from J; bases not matched to a gene: 8. The germline CDR1 and CDR2 sequences are GTSNPN and SVGIG (reference sequence). This clone was seen a few times. The chain links TRBV30 to TRBJ1-6; 7 bases align to TRBD1. The clonotype comes from a female donor with multiple sclerosis, enrolled in a pregnancy study. The starting material was peripheral blood, obtained after pregnancy. CDR3 nucleotide sequence: TGTGCCTGGAGTAGAGGGACAGACGGATCACCCCTCCACTTT. It is translated as CAWSRGTDGSPLHF.